This T cell receptor (beta chain) was profiled in a study of Tregs in tolerant kidney transplant recipients (dated by TCRdb to about 2019). Regarding the research as a whole: TCRbeta sequencing was used in the study to identify donor-specific regulatory T cells before combined kidney and bone marrow transplantation, and the identified cells were then tracked after transplant. In a few healthy controls, several methods of expanding Tregs specific for an allogeneic donor were compared by TCRbeta repertoire sequencing. The full study reports these points: The most biologically relevant and donor-specific TCRbeta repertoire appeared to be identified by expanding Tregs with activated donor B cells. Biological reproducibility was not examined directly, but technical replication error appeared to be minimal. Because the study included only a small number of patients, the results must be confirmed in larger populations and under other immunosuppression protocols.

Notes on this clone: What this receptor recognizes is not known. Base qualities are not recorded, but no much larger clone differs from it by a single base.

Thawed PBMCs were FACS-sorted into unstimulated Tregs (CD4+CD25+CD127-), CD4+ non-Tregs (CD4+CD25-), CD4 cells and CD8 cells. Blood from healthy controls was obtained either as purchased buffy coats or from healthy volunteers. Healthy control blood was separated into PBMCs by Ficoll density gradient and cryopreserved, and patient PBMCs were collected both before and after transplant. Genomic DNA was extracted from sorted cells with the QIAGEN DNeasy Blood and Tissue Kit for TCRbeta CDR3 sequencing. Through immunoSEQ, high-throughput TCRbeta CDR3 sequencing was done commercially, including PCR amplification with internal controls and bias correction. The study's processing was this. Unique productive TCRbeta sequences were defined by CDR3 nucleotide sequence where primers matched, otherwise by CDR3 amino acid sequence with Vbeta and Jbeta genes. To correct sorting error, sequences shared between sorted populations at a frequency ratio of 2:1 or less were removed; the rest were assigned to the higher population. Sequences were defined as donor-reactive when expanded at least 5-fold in CFSE-low cells versus unstimulated cells and present at a frequency of at least 0.01% in CFSE-low cells. Repertoire divergence was quantified by Jensen-Shannon divergence calculated from the top 100 TCRbeta sequences ranked by frequency. For samples with multiple sequencing runs, sorting error was corrected in each run separately before the runs were combined. The source is immuneACCESS, and TCRdb retained only in-frame sequences with V and J called. Part of the clones is not carried over; for the studies checked, unresolved V genes explain less than half of this, and the remainder is unexplained. The V and J calls and clone size were taken over from that table, and D and trimming were inferred from the DNA. For this sample there are some 110,000 clones; around 91% appear just once. Around 0.6% of the sample comes from the top ten.

V loses 2 bases at its end and J loses 3 bases; junction bases beyond the gene matches: 6. The CDR3 contains 17 residues, cysteine and phenylalanine counted. Only the CDR3 DNA stays, 51 bases, in frame from base 1. From a lookup of the germline V gene, CDR1 and CDR2 are KGHSH and LQKENI. The sample consisted of CD4+ T cells from blood. The sequence is built from TRBV18 and TRBJ2-7, with 14 central nucleotides matching TRBD2. This clonotype was sampled from a human donor in good health. The CDR3 region: CASSPVTSGRDYYEQYF. The DNA is as follows: TGTGCCAGCTCACCAGTGACTAGCGGGAGGGACTACTACGAGCAGTACTTC.